Listed below are T cell receptor beta chains from one sample, sequenced in a study of identical twins. Each CDR3 protein gets one entry after TCRdb re-called the 5' RACE reads with MiXCR. The table lists approximately 590,000 distinct CDR3 sequences, roughly 9.9% of them singletons, with around 3.1% in the top ten. This same sample was also part of a study on yellow fever vaccine responses in identical twins.

What was sequenced was PBMCs. These receptors all come from a woman younger than 35 in good health. CDR3s include the opening cysteine and the closing phenylalanine or tryptophan. The order of the fields is V gene, CDR3 protein.

V gene: TRBV11-2
CDR3 protein: CASSSGQGPTEAFF

V gene: TRBV7-2
CDR3 protein: CASSRGDNEQFF

V gene: TRBV4-1
CDR3 protein: CASSQVGPPNGELFF

V gene: TRBV7-8
CDR3 protein: CASSTRGYGADTQYF

V gene: TRBV7-9
CDR3 protein: CASSSDGTGSAYEQYF

V gene: TRBV25-1
CDR3 protein: CASSELAGPYQETQYF

V gene: TRBV7-9
CDR3 protein: CASSPLDRVLGETQYF

V gene: TRBV2
CDR3 protein: CASSPTQGNYGYTF

V gene: TRBV12-3/TRBV12-4
CDR3 protein: CASSPLAGGADEQFF

V gene: TRBV2
CDR3 protein: CASSDLRQNQPQHF

V gene: TRBV29-1
CDR3 protein: CSVGVTQYF

V gene: TRBV27
CDR3 protein: CASSRTSGRVYEQFF

V gene: TRBV7-2
CDR3 protein: CASSLSRDQPQHF

V gene: TRBV20-1
CDR3 protein: CSAPGRGTEAFF

V gene: TRBV7-3
CDR3 protein: CASSSGQGKRNEQFF

V gene: TRBV10-3
CDR3 protein: CAISDGLAGTSYNEQFF

V gene: TRBV20-1
CDR3 protein: CSARRSSGGSTDAQYF

V gene: TRBV7-6
CDR3 protein: CANPQGPDTQYF

V gene: TRBV7-2
CDR3 protein: CASSLGVQPQHF

V gene: TRBV2
CDR3 protein: CASSDRGHEDTQYF

V gene: TRBV3-1
CDR3 protein: CATQPTPGLDYEQYF

V gene: TRBV6-5
CDR3 protein: CASSYSQDLNTGELFF

V gene: TRBV29-1
CDR3 protein: CSGAGGPEAFF

V gene: TRBV12-3/TRBV12-4
CDR3 protein: CASASGPTYEQYF

V gene: TRBV29-1
CDR3 protein: CSVGATRGQFF

V gene: TRBV11-2
CDR3 protein: CASSLTAGAADTQYF

V gene: TRBV9
CDR3 protein: CASSVGPERGLGQYF

V gene: TRBV29-1
CDR3 protein: CSVWRDYGYTF

V gene: TRBV28
CDR3 protein: CASSSGGLGETQYF

V gene: TRBV9
CDR3 protein: CASSDRDNSYEQYF

V gene: TRBV10-2
CDR3 protein: CASRDWGFSYEQYF

V gene: TRBV28
CDR3 protein: CASSQTGTGGYEQYF

V gene: TRBV4-3
CDR3 protein: CASSQVGQNNEQFF

V gene: TRBV7-6
CDR3 protein: CASSGGSTNTGELFF

V gene: TRBV7-3
CDR3 protein: CASSLTTGSNQPQHF